One and the same sample provided the 13 T cell receptor beta chains below, sequenced in a study of EBV T-cell therapy then PD-1 blockade in nasopharyngeal carcinoma. Sequencing used immunoSEQ multiplex PCR; TCRdb keeps in-frame clones, though not all of them. This sample has about 24,000 clones; 84% occur once, and the top ten carry over 25%. Treatment described: AdE1-LMPpoly-expanded autologous EBV-specific T-cell therapy followed by anti-PD-1 nivolumab. These receptors' targets are unknown. Here the sequenced sample was CD8+ T cells from blood, taken at approximately day 62 from a patient whose treatment included autologous EBV-specific T cells and nivolumab. The receptors originated from a man aged 35 to 55 with nasopharyngeal carcinoma.

The chain is built from TRBV6-5 and TRBJ2-1, with TRBD2 matching 7 bases. Germline lookup yields CDR1 MNHEY and CDR2 SVGAGI. Trimming cost V 2 bases and J 6 bases; bases outside gene matches: 7. The CDR3 spans 15 residues. CDR3: CASSYVSGAPNEQFF. The CDR3 DNA reads as TGTGCCAGCAGTTACGTGAGCGGGGCCCCCAATGAGCAGTTCTTC.

The chain joins TRBV27 to TRBJ2-2, with D tentatively TRBD1 or TRBD2 (6 bases each). The CDR3 spans 18 residues. Per the germline V gene, CDR1 is MNHEY and CDR2 is SMNVEV (reference sequence). Deletions cut 6 bases from V and 0 bases from J, with 20 bases between. This chain's CDR3 is CASRTRGGTYSNTGELFF. The CDR3 nucleotides read TGTGCCAGCAGAACCCGAGGGGGGACCTACTCGAACACCGGGGAGCTGTTTTTT.

This chain connects TRBV19 to TRBJ1-2; D gene unclear. Germline V lookup: CDR1 LNHDA, CDR2 SQIVND (reference sequence). The CDR3 is made up of 15 amino acids. Trimming took 3 bases from V and 4 from J, leaving 15 bases between them. The CDR3 sequence: CASSISAGGFYGYTF. CDR3 bases: TGTGCCAGTAGTATTTCGGCAGGCGGGTTCTATGGCTACACCTTC.

The chain is built from TRBV19 and TRBJ2-7; D not certain. Trimming stripped 1 base from V and 6 bases from J, with 16 bases between. The V gene's germline CDR1 is LNHDA and CDR2 SQIVND (reference sequence). The CDR3 has 15 residues. CDR3 DNA sequence: TGTGCCAGTAGTATAGGCTCTTTTCTCACCGGCGAGCAGTACTTC. Translation: CASSIGSFLTGEQYF.

This chain uses TRBV2 with TRBJ1-3; tentatively, D is TRBD1 (5 bases). V was trimmed by 7 bases and J by 1 base, leaving 8 bases between them. This CDR3 has 13 amino acids. Germline V gene lookup returns CDR1 SNHLY and CDR2 FYNNEI. The CDR3 sequence is CASNAGSGNTIYF. The CDR3 DNA is TGTGCCAGCAACGCAGGGTCTGGAAACACCATATATTTT.

This chain uses TRBV6-4 with TRBJ2-1; 12 nucleotides line up with TRBD2. The germline V gene has CDR1 MRHNA and CDR2 SNTAGT. The J segment lost 8 bases and the V segment lost 6 bases, leaving 5 bases of the junction unmatched. The CDR3 extends over 14 amino acids. CDR3: CASSRTSGVDEQFF. In DNA, the CDR3 is TGTGCCAGCAGCCGGACTAGCGGGGTGGATGAGCAGTTCTTC.

A note on this clone: Different DNA sequences within this sample yield the same CDR3. This chain connects TRBV5-6 to TRBJ2-7, with a possible D match to TRBD2 (6 bases). The V gene lost 2 bases and the J gene lost 3 bases, with 12 bases spanning the gap. The CDR3 is 14 amino acids. The germline gives CDR1 SGHDT, CDR2 YYEEEE. The DNA of the CDR3 is TGTGCCAGCAGCTTAGGAGGGGACTTCTACGAGCAGTACTTC. Translating it yields CASSLGGDFYEQYF.

The rearrangement joins TRBV4-1 to TRBJ1-2, with TRBD1 as a possible D gene (5 bases). The V gene lost 4 bases and the J gene lost 0 bases, with 15 bases spanning the gap. Germline V CDR1 and CDR2: MGHRA, YSYEKL. The CDR3 runs 16 residues. CDR3: CASSPEPQGTNYGYTF. Here the CDR3 DNA reads TGCGCCAGCAGCCCAGAGCCCCAGGGAACTAACTATGGCTACACCTTC.

The V gene is TRBV7-9, the J gene TRBJ1-5; 8 nucleotides match TRBD1. This CDR3 has 15 amino acids. The V gene's germline CDR1 is SEHNR and CDR2 FQNEAQ (reference sequence). The V gene end was trimmed by 3 bases and the J gene end by 3 bases; junction bases not matched to a gene: 4. The CDR3 region has the DNA TGTGCCAGCAGCTTGGACAGGGAGGCCAATCAGCCCCAGCATTTT. Protein sequence: CASSLDREANQPQHF.

The V call is TRBV9, the J call TRBJ2-1; D is perhaps TRBD1 (7 bases). Trimming shortened V by 4 bases and J by 10 bases, and 9 bases separated the two germline ends. Germline CDR1 and CDR2: SGDLS and YYNGEE. This CDR3 spans 11 amino acids. The CDR3 loop reads CASSSGGEQFF. The CDR3 DNA follows: TGTGCCAGCAGCTCAGGGGGGGAGCAGTTCTTC.

This clone has just a few counts. The chain carries TRBV29-1 and TRBJ2-7, with D perhaps assigned TRBD1 or TRBD2 (5 bases each). Germline V gene sequence: CDR1 SQVTM, CDR2 ANQGSEA. Between the trimmed V and J ends, which lost 0 bases and 0 bases, there was a span of 9 bases. The CDR3 loop spans 14 amino acids. The CDR3: CSVEEGDSSYEQYF. The DNA for the CDR3 is TGCAGCGTTGAAGAGGGGGATAGCTCCTACGAGCAGTACTTC.

This clone occurred once. V and J are TRBV6-5 and TRBJ1-1; D gene ambiguous. This CDR3 contains 12 residues. Deletions cut 7 bases from V and 6 bases from J, with 12 bases between. The V gene's germline CDR1 is MNHEY and CDR2 SVGAGI. The CDR3 here is CASISDSAEAFF. Here the CDR3 DNA reads TGTGCCAGCATATCAGACTCGGCTGAAGCTTTCTTT.

The chain uses TRBV15 and TRBJ2-3, with TRBD2 identical over 8 bases. This CDR3 contains 16 residues. The V gene end was trimmed by 0 bases and the J gene end by 1 base; junction bases not matched to a gene: 3. Germline V gene sequence: CDR1 LNHNV, CDR2 YYDKDF (reference sequence). The CDR3 DNA follows: TGTGCCACCAGCAGAGAAGCGGGGGTTGGCACAGATACGCAGTATTTT. It codes for CATSREAGVGTDTQYF.